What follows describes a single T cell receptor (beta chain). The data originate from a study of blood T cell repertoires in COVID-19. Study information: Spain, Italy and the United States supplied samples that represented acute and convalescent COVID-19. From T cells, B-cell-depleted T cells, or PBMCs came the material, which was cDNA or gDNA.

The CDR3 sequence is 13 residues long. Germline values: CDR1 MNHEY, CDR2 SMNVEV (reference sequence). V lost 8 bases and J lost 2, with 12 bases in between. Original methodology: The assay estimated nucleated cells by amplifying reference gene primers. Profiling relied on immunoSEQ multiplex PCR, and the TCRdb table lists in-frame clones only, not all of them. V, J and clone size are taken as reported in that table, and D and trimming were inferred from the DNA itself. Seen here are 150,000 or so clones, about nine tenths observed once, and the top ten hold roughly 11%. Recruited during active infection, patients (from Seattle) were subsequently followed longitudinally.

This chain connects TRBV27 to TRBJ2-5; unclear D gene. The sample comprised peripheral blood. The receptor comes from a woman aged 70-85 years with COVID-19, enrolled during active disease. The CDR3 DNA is TGTGCCAGCTCGCAGATTCCTCAAGAGACCCAGTACTTC. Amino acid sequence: CASSQIPQETQYF.